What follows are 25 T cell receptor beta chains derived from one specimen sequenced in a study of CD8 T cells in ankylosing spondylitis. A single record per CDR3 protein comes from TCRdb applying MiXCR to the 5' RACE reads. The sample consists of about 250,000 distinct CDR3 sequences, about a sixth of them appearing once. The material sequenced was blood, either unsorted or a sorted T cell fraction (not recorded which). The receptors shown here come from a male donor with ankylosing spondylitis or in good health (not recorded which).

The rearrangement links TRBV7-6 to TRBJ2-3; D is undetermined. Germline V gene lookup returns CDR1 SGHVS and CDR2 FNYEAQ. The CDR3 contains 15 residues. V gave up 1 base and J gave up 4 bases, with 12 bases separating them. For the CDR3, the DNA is TGTGCCAGCAGCTTAGGCGGTGGTAGTGCAGATACGCAGTATTTT. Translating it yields CASSLGGGSADTQYF.

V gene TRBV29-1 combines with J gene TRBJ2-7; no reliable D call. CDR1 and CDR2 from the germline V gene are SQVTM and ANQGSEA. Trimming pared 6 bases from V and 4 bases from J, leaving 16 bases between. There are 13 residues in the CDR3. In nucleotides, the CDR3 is TGCAGCGTCCCTGGGGAAAACTGGTACGAGCAGTACTTC. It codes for CSVPGENWYEQYF.

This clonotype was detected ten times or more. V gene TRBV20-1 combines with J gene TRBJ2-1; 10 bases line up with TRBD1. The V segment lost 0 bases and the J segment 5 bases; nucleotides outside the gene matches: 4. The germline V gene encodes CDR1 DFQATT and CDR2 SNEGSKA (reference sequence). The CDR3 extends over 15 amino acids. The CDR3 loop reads CSARDVGQGHNEQFF. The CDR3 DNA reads TGCAGTGCTAGAGATGTGGGACAGGGGCACAATGAGCAGTTCTTC.

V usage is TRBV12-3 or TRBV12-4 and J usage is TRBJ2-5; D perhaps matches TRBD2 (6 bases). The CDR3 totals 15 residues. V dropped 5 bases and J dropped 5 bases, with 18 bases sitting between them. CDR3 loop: CASSHGGAIMETQYF. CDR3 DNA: TGTGCCAGCAGTCACGGCGGGGCGATAATGGAGACCCAGTACTTC.

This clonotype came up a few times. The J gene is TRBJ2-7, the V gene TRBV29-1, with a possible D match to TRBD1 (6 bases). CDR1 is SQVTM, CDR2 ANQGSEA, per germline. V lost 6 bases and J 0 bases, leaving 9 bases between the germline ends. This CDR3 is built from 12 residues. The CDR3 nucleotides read TGCAGCGTCAGGGGCGGCTCCTACGAGCAGTACTTC. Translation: CSVRGGSYEQYF.

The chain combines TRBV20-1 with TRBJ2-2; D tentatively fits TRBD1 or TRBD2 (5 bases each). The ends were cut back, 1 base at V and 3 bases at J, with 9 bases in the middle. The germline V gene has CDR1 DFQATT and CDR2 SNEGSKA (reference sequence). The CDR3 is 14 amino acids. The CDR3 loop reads CSARGPGHTGELFF. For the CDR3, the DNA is TGCAGTGCTAGAGGTCCGGGGCACACCGGGGAGCTGTTTTTT.

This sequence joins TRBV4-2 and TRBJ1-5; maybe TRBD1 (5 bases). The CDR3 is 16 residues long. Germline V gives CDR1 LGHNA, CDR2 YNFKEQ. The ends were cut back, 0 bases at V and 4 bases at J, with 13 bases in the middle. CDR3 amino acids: CASSQDFRDLNQPQHF. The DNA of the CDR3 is TGTGCCAGCAGCCAAGACTTCCGGGACCTTAATCAGCCCCAGCATTTT.

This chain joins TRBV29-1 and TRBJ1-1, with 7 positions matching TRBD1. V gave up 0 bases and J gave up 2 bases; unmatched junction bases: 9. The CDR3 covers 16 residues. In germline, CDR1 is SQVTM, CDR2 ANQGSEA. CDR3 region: CSVEEKTGQPNTEAFF. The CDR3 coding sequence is TGCAGCGTTGAAGAGAAGACGGGACAGCCAAACACTGAAGCTTTCTTT.

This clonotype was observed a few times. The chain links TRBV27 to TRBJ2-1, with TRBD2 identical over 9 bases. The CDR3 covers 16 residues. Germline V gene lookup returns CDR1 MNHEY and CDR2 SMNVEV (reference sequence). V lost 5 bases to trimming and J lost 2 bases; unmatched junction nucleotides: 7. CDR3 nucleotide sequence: TGTGCCAGCAGTCCCCCCGGGACTAGCCCCTACAATGAGCAGTTCTTC. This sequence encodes CASSPPGTSPYNEQFF.

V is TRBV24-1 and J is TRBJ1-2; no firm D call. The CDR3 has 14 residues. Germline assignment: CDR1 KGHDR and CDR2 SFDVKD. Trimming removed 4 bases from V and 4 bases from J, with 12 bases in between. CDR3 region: CATSDPDGSYGYTF. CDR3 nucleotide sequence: TGTGCCACCAGTGACCCGGACGGCTCCTATGGCTACACCTTC.

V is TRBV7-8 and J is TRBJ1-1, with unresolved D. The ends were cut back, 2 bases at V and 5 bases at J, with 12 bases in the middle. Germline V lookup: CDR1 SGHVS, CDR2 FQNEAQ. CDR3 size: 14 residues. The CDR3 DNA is TGTGCCAGCAGCTTACAGAGCCTGACAACTGAAGCTTTCTTT. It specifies CASSLQSLTTEAFF. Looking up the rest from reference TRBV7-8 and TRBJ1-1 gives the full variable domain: GAGVSQSPRYKVAKRGQDVALRCDPISGHVSLFWYQQALGQGPEFLTYFQNEAQLDKSGLPSDRFFAERPEGSVSTLKIQRTQQEDSAVYLCASSLQSLTTEAFFGQGTRLTVV.

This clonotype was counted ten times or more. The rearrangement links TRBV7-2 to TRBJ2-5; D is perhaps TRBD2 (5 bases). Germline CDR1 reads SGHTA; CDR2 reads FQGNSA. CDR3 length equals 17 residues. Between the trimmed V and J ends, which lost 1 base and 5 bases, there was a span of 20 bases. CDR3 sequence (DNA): TGTGCCAGCAGCTTAGTTCCACTAGGCGGCTTTGTGGAGACCCAGTACTTC. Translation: CASSLVPLGGFVETQYF.

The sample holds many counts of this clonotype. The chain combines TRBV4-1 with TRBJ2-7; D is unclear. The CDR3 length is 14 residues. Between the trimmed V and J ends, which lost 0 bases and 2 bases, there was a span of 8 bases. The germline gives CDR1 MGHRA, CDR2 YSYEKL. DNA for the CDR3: TGCGCCAGCAGCCAAGATCCGGGCCCCTACGAGCAGTACTTC. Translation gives CASSQDPGPYEQYF.

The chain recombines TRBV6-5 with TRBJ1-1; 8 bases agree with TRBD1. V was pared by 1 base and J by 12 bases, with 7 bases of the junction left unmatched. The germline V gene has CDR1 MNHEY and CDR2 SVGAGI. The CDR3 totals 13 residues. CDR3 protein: CASSYLGQDESFF. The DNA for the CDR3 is TGTGCCAGCAGTTACTTGGGACAGGACGAATCTTTCTTT.

In DNA, the CDR3 is TGTGCCAGCAGCGCACATGGGACCTCCTACGAGCAGTACTTC. It translates to CASSAHGTSYEQYF. The chain has TRBV9 and TRBJ2-7; D could derive from TRBD1 or TRBD2 (5 bases each). CDR1 is SGDLS, CDR2 YYNGEE, per germline. The CDR3 is made up of 14 amino acids. V dropped 3 bases and J dropped 0 bases, with 10 bases sitting between them. Full variable domain (remainder filled in from reference TRBV9 and TRBJ2-7): DSGVTQTPKHLITATGQRVTLRCSPRSGDLSVYWYQQSLDQGLQFLIQYYNGEERAKGNILERFSAQQFPDLHSELNLSSLELGDSALYFCASSAHGTSYEQYFGPGTRLTVT.

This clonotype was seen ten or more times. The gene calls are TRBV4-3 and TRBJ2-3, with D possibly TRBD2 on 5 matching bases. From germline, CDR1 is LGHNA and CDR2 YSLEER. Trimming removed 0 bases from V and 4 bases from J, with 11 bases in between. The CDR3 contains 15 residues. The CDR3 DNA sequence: TGCGCCAGCAGCCAAGATCGGAGGATGGCAGATACGCAGTATTTT. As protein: CASSQDRRMADTQYF.

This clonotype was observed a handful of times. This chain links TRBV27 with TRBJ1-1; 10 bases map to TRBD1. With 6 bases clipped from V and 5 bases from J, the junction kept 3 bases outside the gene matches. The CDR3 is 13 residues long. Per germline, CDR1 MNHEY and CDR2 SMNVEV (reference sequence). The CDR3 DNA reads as TGTGCCAGCAGGCCGGGACAGGGGACTGAAGCTTTCTTT. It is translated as CASRPGQGTEAFF.

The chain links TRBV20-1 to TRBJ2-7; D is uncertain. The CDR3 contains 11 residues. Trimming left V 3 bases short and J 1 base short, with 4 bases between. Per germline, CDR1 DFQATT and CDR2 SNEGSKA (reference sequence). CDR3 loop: CSARFSYEQYF. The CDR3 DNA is TGCAGTGCTAGGTTTTCCTACGAGCAGTACTTC.

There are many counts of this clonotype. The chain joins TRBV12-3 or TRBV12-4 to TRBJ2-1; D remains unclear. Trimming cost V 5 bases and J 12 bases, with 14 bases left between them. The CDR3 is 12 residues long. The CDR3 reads CASSLSDGRQFF. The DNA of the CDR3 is TGTGCCAGCAGTCTATCGGACGGACGGCAGTTCTTC.

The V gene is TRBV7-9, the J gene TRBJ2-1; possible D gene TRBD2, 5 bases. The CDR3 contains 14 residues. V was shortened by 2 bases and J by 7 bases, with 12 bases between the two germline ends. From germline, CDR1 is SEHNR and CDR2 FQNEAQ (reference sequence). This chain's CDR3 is CASSLSLVRNEQFF. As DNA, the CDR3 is TGTGCCAGCAGCTTATCACTAGTGCGGAATGAGCAGTTCTTC. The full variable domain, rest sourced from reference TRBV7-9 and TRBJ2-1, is DTGVSQNPRHKITKRGQNVTFRCDPISEHNRLYWYRQTLGQGPEFLTYFQNEAQLEKSRLLSDRFSAERPKGSFSTLEIQRTEQGDSAMYLCASSLSLVRNEQFFGPGTRLTVL.

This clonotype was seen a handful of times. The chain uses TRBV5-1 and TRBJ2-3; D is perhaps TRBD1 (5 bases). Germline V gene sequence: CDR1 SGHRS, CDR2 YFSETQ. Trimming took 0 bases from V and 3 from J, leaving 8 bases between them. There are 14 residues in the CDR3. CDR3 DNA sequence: TGCGCCAGCAGCTTGGTACAGGCTACAGATACGCAGTATTTT. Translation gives CASSLVQATDTQYF.

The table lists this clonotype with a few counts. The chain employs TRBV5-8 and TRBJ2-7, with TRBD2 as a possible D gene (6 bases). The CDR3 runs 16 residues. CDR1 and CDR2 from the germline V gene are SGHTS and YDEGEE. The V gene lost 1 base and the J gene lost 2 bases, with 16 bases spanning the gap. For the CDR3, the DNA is TGTGCCAGCAGCTTGTTTTGGCTAGCGCCAACCTACGAGCAGTACTTC. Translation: CASSLFWLAPTYEQYF.

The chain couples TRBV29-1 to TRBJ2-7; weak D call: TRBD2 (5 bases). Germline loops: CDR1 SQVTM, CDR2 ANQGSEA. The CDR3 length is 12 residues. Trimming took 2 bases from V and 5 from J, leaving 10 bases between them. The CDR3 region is CSVETLGHEQYF. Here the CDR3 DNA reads TGCAGCGTTGAAACACTAGGACACGAGCAGTACTTC.

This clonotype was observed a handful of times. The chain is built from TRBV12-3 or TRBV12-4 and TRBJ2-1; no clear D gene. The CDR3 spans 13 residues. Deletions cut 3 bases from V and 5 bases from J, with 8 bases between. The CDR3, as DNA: TGTGCCAGCAGTTTGGTGGATAACAATGAGCAGTTCTTC. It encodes CASSLVDNNEQFF.

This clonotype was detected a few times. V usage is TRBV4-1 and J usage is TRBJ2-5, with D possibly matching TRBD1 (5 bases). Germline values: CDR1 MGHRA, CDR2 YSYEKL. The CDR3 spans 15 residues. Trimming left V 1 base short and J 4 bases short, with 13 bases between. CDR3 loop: CASSQGARVIETQYF. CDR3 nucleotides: TGCGCCAGCAGCCAAGGGGCCAGGGTTATAGAGACCCAGTACTTC.